These 25 T cell receptor beta chains were sequenced from one sample in a study of blood T cells in healthy people across ages. The use of a sample-barcoded 5' primer and a J-beta primer mix characterized a second PCR of roughly 7 to 12 cycles. A single record per CDR3 protein comes from TCRdb applying MiXCR to the 5' RACE reads. The sample gives 650,000 to 1,000,000 distinct CDR3 sequences, under 40% of which show up once; over 10% is in the top ten. Sequenced: blood. These receptors were collected from a man aged 18 to 30 in good health.

The V and J genes are TRBV6-2 or TRBV6-3 and TRBJ2-7; weak D call: TRBD2 (6 bases). The CDR3 spans 14 residues. Looked up from germline, CDR1 is MNHEY and CDR2 is SVGEGT. The ends were cut back, 0 bases at V and 3 bases at J, with 9 bases in the middle. For the CDR3, the DNA is TGTGCCAGCAGTTACTCGCCTAGCGACTACGAGCAGTACTTC. It translates to CASSYSPSDYEQYF.

The chain employs TRBV5-6 and TRBJ2-7; D perhaps matches TRBD1 (6 bases). Germline assignment: CDR1 SGHDT and CDR2 YYEEEE. The CDR3 runs to 14 residues. V lost 4 bases and J 3 bases, leaving 14 bases between the germline ends. CDR3 sequence reads: CASSVLSGVYEQYF. The DNA for the CDR3 is TGTGCCAGCAGCGTTCTGTCAGGGGTCTACGAGCAGTACTTC.

The rearrangement uses TRBV20-1 and TRBJ2-1, with D perhaps TRBD2 (6 bases). Germline CDR1 and CDR2: DFQATT and SNEGSKA (reference sequence). This CDR3 is built from 14 residues. Trimming left V 5 bases short and J 4 bases short, with 15 bases between. CDR3 loop: CSASGTPPYNEQFF. As DNA, the CDR3 is TGCAGTGCTTCCGGGACTCCGCCGTACAATGAGCAGTTCTTC.

For this clonotype: A read error may be the cause here, since a much bigger clone is one base away. The V call is TRBV27, the J call TRBJ1-5; a weak D match, TRBD1 (6 bases). Germline CDR1 MNHEY, CDR2 SMNVEV (reference sequence). There are 12 residues in the CDR3. The CDR3 loop reads CTSSPQGQPQHF. DNA of the CDR3: TGTACCAGCAGCCCACAGGGTCAGCCCCAGCATTTT.

The CDR3 loop is CASSEGPLRGASGEQYF. The CDR3 DNA sequence: TGTGCCAGCAGTGAAGGACCTTTGCGGGGGGCCTCCGGCGAGCAGTACTTC. The chain combines TRBV2 with TRBJ2-7; TRBD2 matches 8 bases. V was clipped by 1 base and J by 6 bases; unmatched bases: 14. CDR1 is SNHLY and CDR2 is FYNNEI in the germline V gene. CDR3 size: 17 residues.

The chain is built from TRBV6-1 and TRBJ1-2; unclear D gene. The ends were cut back, 5 bases at V and 2 bases at J, with 12 bases in the middle. The germline V gene encodes CDR1 MNHNS and CDR2 SASEGT. CDR3 length equals 14 residues. The CDR3 reads CASSPEAENYGYTF. CDR3 DNA sequence: TGTGCCAGCAGTCCTGAGGCCGAAAACTATGGCTACACCTTC.

Only a few counts were recorded for this clonotype. J is TRBJ2-5 and V is TRBV20-1, with D perhaps TRBD1 (6 bases). This CDR3 has 13 residues. CDR1 is DFQATT and CDR2 is SNEGSKA in the germline V gene (reference sequence). V was clipped by 4 bases and J by 7 bases, with 16 bases between them. As DNA, the CDR3 is TGCAGTGCTACAACTGGACAGTTTGGGACCCAGTACTTC. This sequence encodes CSATTGQFGTQYF.

This clonotype was detected ten times or more. V is TRBV12-3 or TRBV12-4 and J is TRBJ2-7; D gene unclear. V was pared by 5 bases and J by 1 base, with 12 bases between. This CDR3 has 14 residues. CDR3 loop: CASSPSDGSYEQYF. The CDR3 DNA reads as TGTGCCAGCAGTCCCTCGGACGGATCCTACGAGCAGTACTTC.

The chain carries TRBV12-3 or TRBV12-4 and TRBJ1-5; a weak D match, TRBD1 (5 bases). Trimming pared 3 bases from V and 1 base from J, leaving 10 bases between. CDR3 length: 15 amino acids. This CDR3 is CASSFQGRSNQPQHF. CDR3 DNA sequence: TGTGCCAGCAGTTTTCAGGGACGCAGCAATCAGCCCCAGCATTTT.

This chain joins TRBV7-8 and TRBJ2-7; D possibly corresponds to TRBD2 (5 bases). Matching the DNA end better, TRBJ2-5 makes the J call doubtful. The V gene's germline CDR1 is SGHVS and CDR2 FQNEAQ. The length of the CDR3 is 13 residues. CDR3 region: CASSLVAMETQYF. The CDR3 DNA reads TGTGCCAGCAGCTTAGTAGCGATGGAGACCCAGTACTTC.

The V gene is TRBV29-1, the J gene TRBJ1-1, with 7 bases that match TRBD1. From germline, CDR1 is SQVTM and CDR2 ANQGSEA. CDR3 size: 12 residues. The CDR3 DNA is TGCAGTACTTTAGAGGACAGGACTGAAGCTTTCTTT. Protein product: CSTLEDRTEAFF.

The chain couples TRBV5-5 to TRBJ2-1; D unclear. Per germline, CDR1 SGHKS and CDR2 YYEKEE (reference sequence). The CDR3 length is 17 residues. The V end lost 3 bases, the J end lost 0 bases, and 16 bases lay between the germline ends. CDR3 nucleotide sequence: TGTGCCAGCAGCTCACAAACGACTCTCAGCTCCTACAATGAGCAGTTCTTC. This gives the protein CASSSQTTLSSYNEQFF.

The gene calls are TRBV25-1 and TRBJ1-1; the D is unclear. Between the trimmed V and J ends, which lost 1 base and 11 bases, there was a span of 14 bases. Germline V lookup: CDR1 MGHDK, CDR2 SYGVNS. This CDR3 spans 13 amino acids. For the CDR3, the DNA is TGTGCCAGCAGTGAATCTAAATCCCGGCGGGCTTTCTTT. As protein: CASSESKSRRAFF.

The chain joins TRBV7-2 to TRBJ2-5; D call uncertain. The CDR3 sequence is 15 residues long. V was trimmed by 5 bases and J by 1 base, leaving 14 bases between them. Germline lookup yields CDR1 SGHTA and CDR2 FQGNSA. The CDR3 DNA follows: TGTGCCAGCAGCCCCCGTGGGTCGCTCCAAGAGACCCAGTACTTC. Translation: CASSPRGSLQETQYF.

The chain is built from TRBV7-9 and TRBJ1-1, with 10 positions matching TRBD1. Germline trimming cut 3 bases from V and 6 bases from J; bases unmatched to any gene: 4. This CDR3 is built from 14 residues. Per germline, CDR1 SEHNR and CDR2 FQNEAQ (reference sequence). The CDR3 DNA follows: TGTGCCAGCAGCTTTCCGACAGGGGGCCCTGAAGCTTTCTTT. It encodes CASSFPTGGPEAFF. The full variable domain, its missing parts supplied by reference TRBV7-9 and TRBJ1-1, is DTGVSQNPRHKITKRGQNVTFRCDPISEHNRLYWYRQTLGQGPEFLTYFQNEAQLEKSRLLSDRFSAERPKGSFSTLEIQRTEQGDSAMYLCASSFPTGGPEAFFGQGTRLTVV.

The chain recombines TRBV7-9 with TRBJ1-5; D possibly corresponds to TRBD1 (5 bases). Germline V lookup: CDR1 SEHNR, CDR2 FQNEAQ (reference sequence). Trimming removed 10 bases from V and 3 bases from J, with 13 bases in between. There are 13 residues in the CDR3. The DNA for the CDR3 is TGTGCCACCTCGAAGGGGTTCAATCAGCCCCAGCATTTT. Its protein is CATSKGFNQPQHF.

The chain joins TRBV29-1 to TRBJ2-5, with 8 nucleotides matching TRBD2. This CDR3 comprises 15 residues. The J segment lost 0 bases and the V segment lost 6 bases, leaving 9 bases of the junction unmatched. The germline V gene encodes CDR1 SQVTM and CDR2 ANQGSEA. CDR3 protein: CSVGGSGIYQETQYF. The CDR3 bases are TGCAGCGTCGGGGGTAGCGGGATATACCAAGAGACCCAGTACTTC.

The sample holds many counts of this clonotype. The V gene is TRBV10-2, the J gene TRBJ2-3; 8 nucleotides line up with TRBD2. The germline V gene has CDR1 WSHSY and CDR2 SAAADI. Trimming took 4 bases from V and 0 from J; bases not matched to a gene: 9. CDR3 length equals 17 residues. The CDR3 nucleotides read TGCGCCAGCAGTGCCCCGCGGGGGGCCTTTAGCACAGATACGCAGTATTTT. Translation gives CASSAPRGAFSTDTQYF.

This clonotype was recorded at least ten times. The chain uses TRBV5-1 and TRBJ1-2; tentative D call: TRBD1 (6 bases). V gave up 3 bases and J gave up 5 bases, with 17 bases separating them. The germline V gene encodes CDR1 SGHRS and CDR2 YFSETQ. The CDR3 has 15 amino acids. The CDR3 protein is CASSYEVGGAYGYTF. The CDR3 nucleotides are TGCGCCAGCAGCTATGAGGTCGGGGGCGCATATGGCTACACCTTC.

This clonotype was seen a few times. The CDR3 region is CASSQVGPYNEQFF. CDR3 nucleotide sequence: TGTGCCAGCAGCCAAGTCGGACCCTACAATGAGCAGTTCTTC. V and J are TRBV14 and TRBJ2-1; D remains unclear. The CDR3 extends over 14 amino acids. V lost 1 base and J 2 bases, leaving 6 bases between the germline ends. Germline CDR1 is SGHDN and CDR2 is FVKESK.

In the case of this clonotype: A much more abundant neighbour one base away suggests this may be a read error. The rearrangement uses TRBV20-1 and TRBJ2-3; D remains unclear. Trimming pared 6 bases from V and 1 base from J, leaving 17 bases between. The CDR3 contains 15 residues. Germline assignment: CDR1 DFQATT and CDR2 SNEGSKA (reference sequence). As DNA, the CDR3 is TGCAGTGCCGATACATCACGTGCGGGCACAGATACGCAGTATTTT. Its protein is CSADTSRAGTDTQYF.

The CDR3 reads CATSRDGRIQETQYF. The CDR3 DNA follows: TGTGCCACCAGCAGAGATGGGCGGATACAAGAGACCCAGTACTTC. The gene calls are TRBV15 and TRBJ2-5, with D unclear. Germline V gives CDR1 LNHNV, CDR2 YYDKDF (reference sequence). This CDR3 contains 15 residues. V lost 0 bases, J lost 2 bases, and 10 bases lay in between.

The chain couples TRBV7-3 to TRBJ2-1, with 15 bases lining up with TRBD2. V lost 5 bases and J lost 4; bases outside the gene matches: 3. Germline V CDR1 and CDR2: SGHTA, FQGTGA. The CDR3 contains 16 residues. For the CDR3, the DNA is TGTGCCAGCAGCCGGACTAGCGGGGGGGGGTACAATGAGCAGTTCTTC. This sequence encodes CASSRTSGGGYNEQFF. Full variable domain (rest looked up from reference TRBV7-3 and TRBJ2-1): GAGVSQTPSNKVTEKGKYVELRCDPISGHTALYWYRQSLGQGPEFLIYFQGTGAADDSGLPNDRFFAVRPEGSVSTLKIQRTERGDSAVYLCASSRTSGGGYNEQFFGPGTRLTVL.

The chain uses TRBV20-1 and TRBJ1-1; D unresolved. The V gene lost 7 bases and the J gene lost 0 bases, with 6 bases spanning the gap. There are 11 residues in the CDR3. Germline CDR1 and CDR2: DFQATT and SNEGSKA (reference sequence). The CDR3 loop reads CSGRVNTEAFF. CDR3 nucleotides: TGCAGTGGGAGGGTGAACACTGAAGCTTTCTTT.

This clonotype has just a few counts. The rearrangement uses TRBV3-1 and TRBJ1-2; D is uncertain. The ends were cut back, 0 bases at V and 5 bases at J, with 7 bases in the middle. Per germline, CDR1 LGHDT and CDR2 YNNKEL (reference sequence). This CDR3 is 13 amino acids long. CDR3 DNA sequence: TGTGCCAGCAGCCAAGATATGGGTTATGGCTACACCTTC. It is translated as CASSQDMGYGYTF.